The following is a T cell receptor beta chain sequence with its context. Its antigen is not identified. Stated treatment: 15 to 20 received Ad26.COV2.S at low or high dose, single or two shots; 5 received placebo; per-sample allocation not given. Day 63 after the first vaccine or placebo injection was the time point for sampling. An Ad26 vector that expressed Wuhan-strain SARS-CoV-2 spike constituted the vaccine. The V and J ends lost 5 bases and 5 bases respectively, with 24 bases between them. The germline CDR1 and CDR2 sequences are SGHVS and FNYEAQ. This CDR3 is built from 18 residues. Assay: immunoSEQ multiplex PCR; the TCRdb copy retains only in-frame clones and omits some. There are about 260,000 clones in the sample; roughly 89% occur only once, and nearly 3% lies in the top ten. The source of the sample is a study of Ad26.COV2.S vaccination and SARS-CoV-2 variants. Study as a whole: Donor was assigned to the Ad26.COV2.S arm of trial COV1001. Intramuscularly, Ad26.COV2.S was given either once or twice, 56 days apart. General study results and limits: Substantial post-vaccination breadth of spike-specific CD8+ and CD4+ T cell responses was reported.

This TCR was sampled from a person aged 18-65 years who received the Ad26.COV2.S COVID-19 vaccine or a placebo. Sequencing used peripheral blood, obtained in a trial of Ad26.COV2.S vaccine versus placebo. This sequence joins TRBV7-6 and TRBJ2-2; D call uncertain. The CDR3 sequence is CASSPEASSNLPTGELFF. The CDR3 DNA is TGTGCCAGCAGCCCAGAGGCTTCGTCTAACCTTCCTACCGGGGAGCTGTTTTTT.